The clone carrying this T cell receptor (beta chain) was detected many times. The sample is drawn from a study of T cells in Graves' hyperthyroidism and ophthalmopathy. TCR beta CDR3 sequences were amplified from RNA transcripts. A first-round RT-PCR of the TCR CDR3 used the HTBI primer set. TCRdb redid the calling of the multiplex PCR reads with MiXCR, one entry per CDR3 protein. The sample shows about 620,000 distinct CDR3 sequences, under 20% of them seen only once. Trimming stripped 1 base from V and 15 bases from J, with 10 bases between. The CDR3 totals 12 residues. Germline CDR1 and CDR2: SEHNR and FQNEAQ (reference sequence).

The V and J genes are TRBV7-9 and TRBJ1-6, with D possibly matching TRBD1 (5 bases). The TCR originated in a woman younger than 45 with Graves' hyperthyroidism. Sequenced sample: blood. The CDR3 here is CASSLGPGVLHF. CDR3 bases: TGTGCCAGCAGCTTAGGCCCGGGGGTCCTCCACTTT.